The rows below give T cell receptor beta chains drawn from one sample of a study of T-cell reconstitution after alpha-beta-depleted transplantation in children. Using its own MiXCR run on the PCR reads, TCRdb lists one record per CDR3 protein. The sample includes just under 250,000 distinct CDR3 sequences, under 30% of them seen just once. The sequencing here drew on PBMCs, taken before TCRalphabeta/CD19-depleted stem cell transplant. These receptors came from a girl aged 2-10 years with Fanconi anemia, due to receive a stem cell transplant. The CDR3 runs from the conserved cysteine through the conserved F or W. A D gene is named only where the DNA matches it firmly. Clone size is not always given. Where it is, it says once, few, many or a class for expanded clones.

TRBJ2-5 | TRBV24-1 | NA | TRBD1 | TGTGCCACCAGTGGTCACAGGGGAACGAGCCAAGAGACCCAGTACTTC | CATSGHRGTSQETQYF
TRBJ2-7 | TRBV7-9 | few | TRBD2 | TGTGCCAGCAGCTTCCCTCTAGCGGGGAGCTCCTACGAGCAGTACTTC | CASSFPLAGSSYEQYF
TRBJ2-4 | TRBV12-3/TRBV12-4 | many | NA | TGTGCCAGCAGTTTGGGGACCAAAAACATTCAGTACTTC | CASSLGTKNIQYF
TRBJ1-2 | TRBV20-1 | NA | NA | TGCAGTGCTAGTTTCGGGAGCCCCCTCTATGGCTACACCTTC | CSASFGSPLYGYTF
TRBJ2-1 | TRBV20-1 | many | NA | TGCAGTGCCCTCAACAATGAGCAGTTCTTC | CSALNNEQFF
TRBJ2-5 | TRBV19 | NA | TRBD2 | TGTGCCAGTAGTATAATCGGACCGGGAGGGCGGCAAGAGACCCAGTACTTC | CASSIIGPGGRQETQYF
TRBJ1-2 | TRBV29-1 | few | NA | TGCAGCGTTGAAAGGGGTGATGGCTACACCTTC | CSVERGDGYTF
TRBJ2-7 | TRBV27 | many | NA | TGTGCCAGCAGTTTCCTGGGGATCGGGTACGAGCAGTACTTC | CASSFLGIGYEQYF
TRBJ2-7 | TRBV29-1 | many | TRBD1 | TGCAGCGCAGGGGGACAGGGGGCGTCCTACGAGCAGTACTTC | CSAGGQGASYEQYF
TRBJ2-1 | TRBV7-3 | many | TRBD2 | TGTGCCAGCAGCGACTCGACTAGCGGGTTCTACAATGAGCAGTTCTTC | CASSDSTSGFYNEQFF
TRBJ2-7 | TRBV29-1 | NA | TRBD2 | TGCAGCGTTCGCGTCCGGGGGGACTACGAGCAGTACTTC | CSVRVRGDYEQYF
TRBJ2-2 | TRBV6-5 | many | TRBD1 | TGTGCCAGCAGTTTTCTCACAGGGGACACCGGGGAGCTGTTTTTT | CASSFLTGDTGELFF
TRBJ2-7 | TRBV29-1 | many | TRBD2 | TGCAGCGTTACTAGCGGGAGGACCTACGAGCAGTACTTC | CSVTSGRTYEQYF
TRBJ2-7 | TRBV5-1 | NA | NA | TGCGCCAGCAGCCCTGGTGGCGCCGAGCAGTACTTC | CASSPGGAEQYF
TRBJ2-3 | TRBV20-1 | NA | NA | TGCAGAGTTGAATCAGATACGCAGTATTTT | CRVESDTQYF
TRBJ2-3 | TRBV6-1 | few | NA | TGTGCCAGCAGCCGAACAGGGCTTACAGATACGCAGTATTTT | CASSRTGLTDTQYF
TRBJ2-3 | TRBV6-5 | many | NA | TGTGCCAGCAGTTACTCTGGGCCTAGCCCCACAGATACGCAGTATTTT | CASSYSGPSPTDTQYF
TRBJ1-2 | TRBV15 | few | NA | TGTGCCACCAGCAGGACCGCAAATACGTATGGCTACACCTTC | CATSRTANTYGYTF
TRBJ2-1 | TRBV20-1 | few | TRBD2 | TGCAGTGCTAGAGTTCCCCTGGGGGCAGCGGGGGACAATTACAATGAGCAGTTCTTC | CSARVPLGAAGDNYNEQFF
TRBJ2-3 | TRBV18 | NA | NA | TGTGCCAGCTCACCCCTAGGGGGGTTCACAGATACGCAGTATTTT | CASSPLGGFTDTQYF
TRBJ2-7 | TRBV28 | NA | TRBD1 | TGTGCCAGCGGCCCGACAGGGGAGCGCTACGAGCAGTACTTC | CASGPTGERYEQYF
TRBJ2-1 | TRBV28 | many | TRBD2 | TGTGCCAGCAGCTTTCGACTAGCGGCATTCAATGAGCAGTTCTTC | CASSFRLAAFNEQFF
TRBJ2-7 | TRBV4-2 | many | TRBD2 | TGTGCCAGCAGCCCTCACGGTAGCGGGGGGTCCTCCTACGAGCAGTACTTC | CASSPHGSGGSSYEQYF
TRBJ2-5 | TRBV11-3 | few | NA | TGTGCCAGCAGCTTCGGAGGGGGGGCTCAAGAGACCCAGTACTTC | CASSFGGGAQETQYF
TRBJ1-2 | TRBV29-1 | NA | TRBD1 | TGCAGCGTTGACCCGGGACAGGGATATGGCTACACCTTC | CSVDPGQGYGYTF
TRBJ2-7 | TRBV15 | NA | NA | TGTGCCACCAGCAGAAACATCGGGATCGGGACGGGGGAGCAGTACTTC | CATSRNIGIGTGEQYF
TRBJ1-5 | TRBV4-2 | many | TRBD1 | TGTGCCAGCAGCCAAGATCATCAGGGGGGGGGAAATCAGCCCCAGCATTTT | CASSQDHQGGGNQPQHF
TRBJ2-5 | TRBV5-6 | few | TRBD2 | TGTGCCAGCAGCTTTAGCGGGAGTTTGCAAGAGACCCAGTACTTC | CASSFSGSLQETQYF
TRBJ2-1 | TRBV6-1 | NA | TRBD2 | TGTGCCAGCACCGGAGTAGCGGGGGGCAGGCATTCCTACAATGAGCAGTTCTTC | CASTGVAGGRHSYNEQFF
TRBJ2-3 | TRBV5-1 | few | NA | TGCGCCAGCAGCTTGGCCTCCTACGATGAGGATACGCAGTATTTT | CASSLASYDEDTQYF
TRBJ2-3 | TRBV20-1 | few | NA | TGCAGTGCGGAGGACCCTGCATCAGATACGCAGTATTTT | CSAEDPASDTQYF
TRBJ2-3 | TRBV20-1 | many | TRBD1 | TGCAGTGCATCCTGGGACAGCGGCACAGATACGCAGTATTTT | CSASWDSGTDTQYF
TRBJ2-1 | TRBV24-1 | few | NA | TGTGCCACCAGTGAAGCAATCAGGGGGGACAATGAGCAGTTCTTC | CATSEAIRGDNEQFF
TRBJ1-1 | TRBV29-1 | many | NA | TGCAGCGGAGGGGAAAGCCAAGCTTTCTTT | CSGGESQAFF
TRBJ2-7 | TRBV29-1 | NA | NA | TGCAGCGTTGTGTTGGGGACGTCACCCTACGAGCAGTACTTC | CSVVLGTSPYEQYF
TRBJ2-4 | TRBV20-1 | NA | TRBD1 | TGCAGTGCTCAAACAGGGGTGGGGAGAAACATTCAGTACTTC | CSAQTGVGRNIQYF
TRBJ2-3 | TRBV2 | NA | NA | TGTGCCAGCACGGGCCGGCGACCATCTAGCACAGATACGCAGTATTTT | CASTGRRPSSTDTQYF
TRBJ2-1 | TRBV20-1 | NA | TRBD2 | TGCAGTGCCACTAGCGGGAGTATTAATGAGCAGTTCTTC | CSATSGSINEQFF
TRBJ2-4 | TRBV11-3 | many | TRBD2 | TGTGCCAGCAGCTTAAGGTTTGGGACTAGCGCCCGAGGAGCCAAAAACATTCAGTACTTC | CASSLRFGTSARGAKNIQYF
TRBJ2-7 | TRBV20-1 | many | TRBD2 | TGCAGTGCTAGAGTAGCGGGAGCTTATTACGAGCAGTACTTC | CSARVAGAYYEQYF
TRBJ2-3 | TRBV20-1 | NA | NA | TGCAGTGCTAATGCTCCGGGGTGGTTGAGAGATACGCAGTATTTT | CSANAPGWLRDTQYF
TRBJ2-3 | TRBV5-1 | many | NA | TGCGCCAGCAGATCCCACCTCGGCAGGGGGAGGACAGATACGCAGTATTTT | CASRSHLGRGRTDTQYF
TRBJ2-7 | TRBV6-6 | many | NA | TGTGCCAGCAGTTACCTCCCGGGTCCCCAAAAGTACTTC | CASSYLPGPQKYF
TRBJ2-3 | TRBV5-1 | NA | NA | TGCGCCAGCAGCTTGTCCAAAGGGGCAGATACGCAGTATTTT | CASSLSKGADTQYF
TRBJ2-3 | TRBV10-3 | many | NA | TGTGCCATCAGTGAGATTAGCACAGATACGCAGTATTTT | CAISEISTDTQYF